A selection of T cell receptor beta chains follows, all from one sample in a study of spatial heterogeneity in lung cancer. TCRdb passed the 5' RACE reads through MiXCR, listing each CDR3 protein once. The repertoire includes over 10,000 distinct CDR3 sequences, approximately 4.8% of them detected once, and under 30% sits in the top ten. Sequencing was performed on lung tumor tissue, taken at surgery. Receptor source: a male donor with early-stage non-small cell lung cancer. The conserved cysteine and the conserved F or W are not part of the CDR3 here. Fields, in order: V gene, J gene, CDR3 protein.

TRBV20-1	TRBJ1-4	STVRRPNEKLF
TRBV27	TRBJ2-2	ASSLWSANTGELF
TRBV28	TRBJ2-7	ASTPPGPYEQY
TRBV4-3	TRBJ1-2	ASSQEGRGYGYT
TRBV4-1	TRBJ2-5	ASSQGEGAETQY
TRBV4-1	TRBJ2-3	ASSQRGPRYSSTDTQY
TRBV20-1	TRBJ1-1	SARVTTGGTEAF
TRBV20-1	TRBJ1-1	SARGNLGAEAF
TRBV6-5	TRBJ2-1	ATRDRGEF
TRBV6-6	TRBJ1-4	ASKYGPNEKLF
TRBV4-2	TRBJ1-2	ASSQRGQGNYGYT
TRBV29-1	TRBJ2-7	SARGQGRYEQY
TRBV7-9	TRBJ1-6	ASSTGQVNSPLH
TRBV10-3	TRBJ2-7	AISDPTGPQGPAEQY
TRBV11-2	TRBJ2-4	ASSSTLGTELADIQY
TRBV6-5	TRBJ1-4	ASSYRVGATNEKLF
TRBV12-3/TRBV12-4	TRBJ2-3	ASLAGGPDTQY
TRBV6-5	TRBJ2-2	ASSRQGANTGELF
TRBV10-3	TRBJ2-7	AISESGYEQY
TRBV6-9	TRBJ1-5	ARIALRGQGPLCNQPQH
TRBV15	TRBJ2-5	ATSREDRDETQY
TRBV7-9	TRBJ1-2	ASSSVQGNYGYT
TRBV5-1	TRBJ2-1	ASSLRQDWDEQF
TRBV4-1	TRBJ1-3	ASSQDMVYSGNTIY
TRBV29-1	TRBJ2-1	SISRAGEQF
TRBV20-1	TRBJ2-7	SAKSSYEQY
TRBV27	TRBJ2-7	ASSRSFSYEQY
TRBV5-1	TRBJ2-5	ASSPDSTSGGQTQY
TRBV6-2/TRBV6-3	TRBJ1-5	ASSYSSRGDNQPQH
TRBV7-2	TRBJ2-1	ASSLGAEADEQF
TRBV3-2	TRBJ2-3	ASSQVTYRVKSRHADTQY
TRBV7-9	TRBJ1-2	ASSTLPGPSYGYT
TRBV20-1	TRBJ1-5	SARAGTFNQPQH
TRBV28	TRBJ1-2	ASSSTYGYT
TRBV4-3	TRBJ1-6	ASSQASRLRNSPLH
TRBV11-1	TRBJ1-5	AGPRGINQPQH
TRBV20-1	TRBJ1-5	SAIVGRSVWGNQPQH
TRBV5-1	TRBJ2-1	ASSLAPLNEQF
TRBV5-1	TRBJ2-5	ASSFLAGGQETQY
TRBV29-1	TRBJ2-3	SAVGLAGADTQY
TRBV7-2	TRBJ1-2	ASSLMGLGYGYT
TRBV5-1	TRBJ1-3	ASSTTELLSGNTIY
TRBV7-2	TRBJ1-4	ASSLTGSTNEKLF
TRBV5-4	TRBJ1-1	ASSGHRNTEAF
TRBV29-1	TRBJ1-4	SVNPGNEKLF
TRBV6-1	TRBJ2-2	ATRTGTGTTGELF
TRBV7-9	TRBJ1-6	ASSFGTGPIGNSPLH
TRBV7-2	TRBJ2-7	ASSLAGPSSYEQY
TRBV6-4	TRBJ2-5	ASSPGTGETQY
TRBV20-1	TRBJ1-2	SARDRGNYGYT
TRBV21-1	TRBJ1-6	ASSKRRDRRTSYNSPLH
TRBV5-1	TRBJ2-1	ASSSRGTGYNEQF
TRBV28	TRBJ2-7	ASSLRRGDYEQY
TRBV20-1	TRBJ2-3	SARGLTGGFSTDTQY
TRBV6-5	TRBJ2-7	ASSYVTAAGEEQY